This T cell receptor (beta chain) was sequenced in a study of shared clonotypes between healthy human individuals. In the naive CD8 group, cells lacked CD45RO and were positively selected for CCR7, so terminally differentiated effector memory CD45RA+ cells were left out. Using immunoSEQ multiplex PCR, the repertoire was profiled, and TCRdb retains in-frame clones only, with some absent. The sample shows more than 2 million clones, approximately 94% of them seen only once. This clone has just one count. Unmatched junction bases numbered 4, after V lost 4 bases and J lost 7 bases. CDR3 length: 14 residues. The germline V gene encodes CDR1 MGHRA and CDR2 YSYEKL.

This TCR was recovered from a man in his late teens or twenties in good health. The sample was naive CD8+ T cells sorted from blood. The chain employs TRBV4-1 and TRBJ2-1; 10 nucleotides agree with TRBD1. This CDR3 reads CASSLGTGANEQFF. The CDR3 bases are TGCGCCAGCAGCCTCGGGACAGGGGCGAATGAGCAGTTCTTC.